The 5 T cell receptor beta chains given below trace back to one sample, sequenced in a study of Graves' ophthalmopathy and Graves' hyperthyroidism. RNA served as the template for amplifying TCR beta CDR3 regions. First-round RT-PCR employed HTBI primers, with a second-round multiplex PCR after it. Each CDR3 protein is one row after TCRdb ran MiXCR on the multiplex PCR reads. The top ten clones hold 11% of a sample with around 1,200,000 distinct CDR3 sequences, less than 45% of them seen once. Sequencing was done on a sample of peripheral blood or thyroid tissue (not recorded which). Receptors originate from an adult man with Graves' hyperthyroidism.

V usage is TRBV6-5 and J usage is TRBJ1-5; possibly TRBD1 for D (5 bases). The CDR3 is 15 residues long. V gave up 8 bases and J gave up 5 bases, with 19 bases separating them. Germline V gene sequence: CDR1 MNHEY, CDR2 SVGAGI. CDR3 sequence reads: CASRFASREHQPQHF. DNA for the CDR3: TGTGCCAGCCGTTTTGCTAGCAGGGAACATCAGCCCCAGCATTTT.

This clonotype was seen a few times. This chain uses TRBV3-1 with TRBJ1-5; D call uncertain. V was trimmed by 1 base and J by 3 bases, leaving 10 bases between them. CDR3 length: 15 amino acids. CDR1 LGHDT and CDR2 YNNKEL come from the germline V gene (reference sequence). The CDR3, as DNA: TGTGCCAGCAGCCAAGCCGGGTGGGCCAATCAGCCCCAGCATTTT. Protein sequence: CASSQAGWANQPQHF.

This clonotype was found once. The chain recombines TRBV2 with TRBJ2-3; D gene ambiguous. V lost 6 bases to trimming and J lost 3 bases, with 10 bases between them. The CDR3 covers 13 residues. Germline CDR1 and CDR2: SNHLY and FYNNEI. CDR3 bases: TGTGCCAGCAGGTCCGGACGGACAGATACGCAGTATTTT. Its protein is CASRSGRTDTQYF.

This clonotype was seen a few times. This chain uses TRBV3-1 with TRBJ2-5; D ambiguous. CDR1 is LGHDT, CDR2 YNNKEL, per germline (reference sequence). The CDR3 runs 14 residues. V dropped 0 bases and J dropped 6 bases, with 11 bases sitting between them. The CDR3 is CASSQDTGFQTQYF. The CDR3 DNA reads TGTGCCAGCAGCCAAGATACGGGTTTTCAGACCCAGTACTTC.

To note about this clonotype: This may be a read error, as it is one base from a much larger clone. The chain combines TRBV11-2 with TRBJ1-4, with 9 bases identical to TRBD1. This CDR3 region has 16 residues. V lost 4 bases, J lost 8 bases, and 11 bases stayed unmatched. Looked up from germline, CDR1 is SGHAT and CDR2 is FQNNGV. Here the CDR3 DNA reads TGTGCCAGCAGCTCCGGAGAGACAGGGGGGGGAGAAAAACTGTTTTTT. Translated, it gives CASSSGETGGGEKLFF.